The 10 T cell receptor beta chains given below trace back to one sample, sequenced in a study of cytomegalovirus exposure and HLA in healthy donors. Some clones are missing from TCRdb's copy, which holds only in-frame ones; the method was immunoSEQ multiplex PCR. The sample holds around 150,000 clones, around 88% seen once. Sequenced: PBMCs. These receptors were obtained from a woman aged 18-29 years in good health and CMV-seropositive.

The chain recombines TRBV28 with TRBJ2-2; D possibly corresponds to TRBD1 (5 bases). Germline V CDR1 and CDR2: MDHEN, SYDVKM. This CDR3 contains 15 residues. V was trimmed by 10 bases and J by 3 bases, leaving 18 bases between them. The CDR3 loop is CATYSGTGYTGELFF. The CDR3 DNA reads TGTGCCACCTACTCGGGTACAGGATACACCGGGGAGCTGTTTTTT.

V usage is TRBV14 and J usage is TRBJ1-3; D possibly corresponds to TRBD1 (5 bases). V lost 1 base to trimming and J lost 2 bases, with 9 bases between them. CDR3 length: 15 residues. Germline CDR1 reads SGHDN; CDR2 reads FVKESK. CDR3 amino acids: CASSQGQHAGNTIYF. The CDR3 DNA sequence: TGTGCCAGCAGCCAAGGACAGCATGCTGGAAACACCATATATTTT.

The V and J genes are TRBV27 and TRBJ1-5; a possible D gene is TRBD1 (6 bases). Germline V CDR1 and CDR2: MNHEY, SMNVEV (reference sequence). The V end was cut by 5 bases, the J end by 6 bases, with 14 bases between. This CDR3 has 14 amino acids. The CDR3 coding sequence is TGTGCCAGCAGTCCCAAAACAGGGACTCAGCCCCAGCATTTT. It yields the protein CASSPKTGTQPQHF.

This clone was observed a single time. CDR3 amino acids: CASSFHTGTGLGEAFF. Written as DNA, the CDR3 is TGTGCCAGCAGTTTCCACACCGGGACAGGGCTTGGTGAAGCTTTCTTT. This rearrangement joins TRBV27 to TRBJ1-1; TRBD1 matches at 9 bases. The CDR3 loop spans 16 amino acids. Looked up from germline, CDR1 is MNHEY and CDR2 is SMNVEV (reference sequence). V lost 3 bases, J lost 7 bases, and 12 bases stayed unmatched.

The gene calls are TRBV30 and TRBJ2-7; perhaps TRBD2 as D (5 bases). Germline CDR1 and CDR2: GTSNPN and SVGIG (reference sequence). The CDR3 is 13 amino acids. V gave up 1 base and J gave up 2 bases, with 9 bases separating them. This CDR3 is CAWSGGGPYEQYF. CDR3 coding DNA: TGTGCCTGGAGTGGAGGAGGACCCTACGAGCAGTACTTC.

This clone was detected only a few times. This rearrangement joins TRBV18 to TRBJ2-7; TRBD1 agrees at 7 bases. The ends lost 4 bases at V and 1 base at J; junction bases unmatched: 7. This CDR3 has 15 residues. Germline assignment: CDR1 KGHSH and CDR2 LQKENI. CDR3 bases: TGTGCCAGCTCACGACAGGGCCAGAAGTCCTACGAGCAGTACTTC. Its protein product is CASSRQGQKSYEQYF. Full variable domain (missing parts from reference TRBV18 and TRBJ2-7): NAGVMQNPRHLVRRRGQEARLRCSPMKGHSHVYWYRQLPEEGLKFMVYLQKENIIDESGMPKERFSAEFPKEGPSILRIQQVVRGDSAAYFCASSRQGQKSYEQYFGPGTRLTVT.

This chain joins TRBV7-9 and TRBJ2-7; 10 positions match TRBD2. The CDR3 sequence is 16 residues long. CDR1 and CDR2 (germline): SEHNR, FQNEAQ (reference sequence). The V gene end was trimmed by 4 bases and the J gene end by 2 bases; junction bases not matched to a gene: 8. The CDR3 loop is CASSSSGSYLTYEQYF. CDR3 sequence (DNA): TGTGCCAGCAGCTCTAGCGGGAGTTACCTAACCTACGAGCAGTACTTC.

This chain uses TRBV7-9 with TRBJ1-6; no definite D call. Germline V lookup: CDR1 SEHNR, CDR2 FQNEAQ (reference sequence). Between the trimmed V and J ends, which lost 6 bases and 6 bases, there was a span of 21 bases. This CDR3 comprises 17 residues. Written as DNA, the CDR3 is TGTGCCAGCAGTCCAGACTACCCATCGGTTGGTAATTCACCCCTCCACTTT. Encoded protein: CASSPDYPSVGNSPLHF.

CDR3 loop: CASSQARTSGGAETQYF. DNA for the CDR3: TGTGCCAGCAGCCAAGCGCGGACTAGCGGGGGGGCGGAGACCCAGTACTTC. The V and J genes are TRBV4-2 and TRBJ2-5; TRBD2 matches 15 bases. The junction had 5 bases not matched to a gene; V was cut back by 1 base and J by 5 bases. This CDR3 region has 17 residues. Germline CDR1 reads LGHNA; CDR2 reads YNFKEQ.

This chain joins TRBV28 and TRBJ2-1, with a tentative D call TRBD1 (6 bases). Trimming took off 3 bases at V and 5 bases at J, with 14 bases between the two ends. CDR1 and CDR2 from the germline V gene are MDHEN and SYDVKM. This CDR3 region has 15 residues. CDR3 amino acids: CASSFPGTLHNEQFF. CDR3 coding DNA: TGTGCCAGCAGTTTCCCGGGGACACTGCACAATGAGCAGTTCTTC.